The rows below give T cell receptor beta chains drawn from one sample of a study of blood T cell repertoires in COVID-19. Produced via immunoSEQ multiplex PCR; TCRdb's table is partial and in-frame only. The sample has around 220,000 clones, approximately 80% seen once. Sequencing used peripheral blood. The receptors were gathered from a woman older than 75 with COVID-19, enrolled during active disease. The CDR3 runs from the conserved cysteine through the conserved F or W. Each record gives: CDR3 protein, CDR3 length, V gene, J gene.

CDR3aa: CASSSVTGNYGYTF; len: 14; v_gene: TRBV7-2; j_gene: TRBJ1-2
CDR3aa: CASSLISGEGNTEAFF; len: 16; v_gene: TRBV5-1; j_gene: TRBJ1-1
CDR3aa: CASRPQGWDTEAFF; len: 14; v_gene: TRBV28; j_gene: TRBJ1-1
CDR3aa: CASSQQGKGPRETQYF; len: 16; v_gene: TRBV3-1/TRBV3-2; j_gene: TRBJ2-5
CDR3aa: CASSPDRAFRDGYTF; len: 15; v_gene: TRBV5-1; j_gene: TRBJ1-2
CDR3aa: CASSLAGPLGGQPQHF; len: 16; v_gene: TRBV5-5; j_gene: TRBJ1-5
CDR3aa: CASTPTGQGNGYTF; len: 14; v_gene: TRBV5-1; j_gene: TRBJ1-2
CDR3aa: CASRPFPGLAGKTGELFF; len: 18; v_gene: TRBV3-1/TRBV3-2; j_gene: TRBJ2-2
CDR3aa: CASSARTSGGNSYNEQFF; len: 18; v_gene: TRBV27; j_gene: TRBJ2-1
CDR3aa: CASSLDRGVQIEAFF; len: 15; v_gene: TRBV5-4; j_gene: TRBJ1-1
CDR3aa: CASSQGEGSLNIQYF; len: 15; v_gene: TRBV18; j_gene: TRBJ2-4
CDR3aa: CASSAGQGLAFF; len: 12; v_gene: TRBV10-2; j_gene: TRBJ1-1
CDR3aa: CASSKLATGLAQTQYF; len: 16; v_gene: TRBV19; j_gene: TRBJ2-3
CDR3aa: CSVKSGLRGNTEAFF; len: 15; v_gene: TRBV29-1; j_gene: TRBJ1-1
CDR3aa: CASSPTGTGGTEAFF; len: 15; v_gene: TRBV5-1; j_gene: TRBJ1-1
CDR3aa: CSVGSRSTEAFF; len: 12; v_gene: TRBV29-1; j_gene: TRBJ1-1
CDR3aa: CASSQDLGRETQYF; len: 14; v_gene: TRBV4-2; j_gene: TRBJ2-5
CDR3aa: CASSQGGGGANTQYF; len: 15; v_gene: TRBV3-1/TRBV3-2; j_gene: TRBJ2-3
CDR3aa: CASSLNGVGEQYF; len: 13; v_gene: TRBV5-1; j_gene: TRBJ2-7
CDR3aa: CASSQANAVTQYF; len: 13; v_gene: TRBV4-1; j_gene: TRBJ2-5
CDR3aa: CASSPHRGVHEQFF; len: 14; v_gene: TRBV11-3; j_gene: TRBJ2-1
CDR3aa: CASILSQGANQPQHF; len: 15; v_gene: TRBV28; j_gene: TRBJ1-5
CDR3aa: CSVAFGTGAHNEQFF; len: 15; v_gene: TRBV29-1; j_gene: TRBJ2-1
CDR3aa: CASSLKAGAGETQYF; len: 15; v_gene: TRBV7-3; j_gene: TRBJ2-5
CDR3aa: CASSFGQGRSAQYF; len: 14; v_gene: TRBV7-9; j_gene: TRBJ2-5
CDR3aa: CASSEGTGVGYTF; len: 13; v_gene: TRBV6-1; j_gene: TRBJ1-2
CDR3aa: CASSQPRQGHSPLHF; len: 15; v_gene: TRBV7-9; j_gene: TRBJ1-6
CDR3aa: CASCPGLETQYF; len: 12; v_gene: TRBV28; j_gene: TRBJ2-5
CDR3aa: CASSLGGGPTDTQYF; len: 15; v_gene: TRBV5-1; j_gene: TRBJ2-3
CDR3aa: CASSVVQGAFNYGYTF; len: 16; v_gene: TRBV11-2; j_gene: TRBJ1-2
CDR3aa: CASSLGGTNTGELFF; len: 15; v_gene: TRBV7-2; j_gene: TRBJ2-2
CDR3aa: CASSQALGAGVRGELFF; len: 17; v_gene: TRBV4-2; j_gene: TRBJ2-2
CDR3aa: CASSFTDQETQYF; len: 13; v_gene: TRBV12-3/TRBV12-4; j_gene: TRBJ2-5
CDR3aa: CATPLGGTGNTEAFF; len: 15; v_gene: TRBV24-1; j_gene: TRBJ1-1
CDR3aa: CASSPLRGEGPQHF; len: 14; v_gene: TRBV2; j_gene: TRBJ1-5
CDR3aa: CASSPRTRLAGGPNEQFF; len: 18; v_gene: TRBV3-1/TRBV3-2; j_gene: TRBJ2-1
CDR3aa: CASSQEPIAGVGYEQYF; len: 17; v_gene: TRBV4-2; j_gene: TRBJ2-7
CDR3aa: CASSPQGYGSNQPQHF; len: 16; v_gene: TRBV5-1; j_gene: TRBJ1-5
CDR3aa: CASSVAGGAGTQYF; len: 14; v_gene: TRBV9; j_gene: TRBJ2-5
CDR3aa: CASSDRTAVYGYTF; len: 14; v_gene: TRBV6-1; j_gene: TRBJ1-2
CDR3aa: CSAHTGVEAFF; len: 11; v_gene: TRBV20-1; j_gene: TRBJ1-1
CDR3aa: CASSAPTGVDTQYF; len: 14; v_gene: TRBV9; j_gene: TRBJ2-3
CDR3aa: CATSRRGPYGYTF; len: 13; v_gene: TRBV6-2/TRBV6-3; j_gene: TRBJ1-2
CDR3aa: CSVGSLDSGSNQPQHF; len: 16; v_gene: TRBV29-1; j_gene: TRBJ1-5
CDR3aa: CASRRDLSTGELFF; len: 14; v_gene: TRBV19; j_gene: TRBJ2-2
CDR3aa: CSVGTHPYNEQFF; len: 13; v_gene: TRBV29-1; j_gene: TRBJ2-1
CDR3aa: CASKDGAGGRGETQYF; len: 16; v_gene: TRBV19; j_gene: TRBJ2-5
CDR3aa: CASSSTGGRLEQYF; len: 14; v_gene: TRBV6-5; j_gene: TRBJ2-7
CDR3aa: CASSFGGIYEQYF; len: 13; v_gene: TRBV5-1; j_gene: TRBJ2-7
CDR3aa: CASAPPTGTGKETQYF; len: 16; v_gene: TRBV12-5; j_gene: TRBJ2-5
CDR3aa: CASSPSRGDSYEQYF; len: 15; v_gene: TRBV18; j_gene: TRBJ2-7
CDR3aa: CASSPPPGGQGYRSYNEQFF; len: 20; v_gene: TRBV18; j_gene: TRBJ2-1
CDR3aa: CASSSPGRPEAFF; len: 13; v_gene: TRBV28; j_gene: TRBJ1-1
CDR3aa: CATNSGTGTTGELFF; len: 15; v_gene: TRBV3-1/TRBV3-2; j_gene: TRBJ2-2
CDR3aa: CSTGGGTGANVLTF; len: 14; v_gene: TRBV29-1; j_gene: TRBJ2-6